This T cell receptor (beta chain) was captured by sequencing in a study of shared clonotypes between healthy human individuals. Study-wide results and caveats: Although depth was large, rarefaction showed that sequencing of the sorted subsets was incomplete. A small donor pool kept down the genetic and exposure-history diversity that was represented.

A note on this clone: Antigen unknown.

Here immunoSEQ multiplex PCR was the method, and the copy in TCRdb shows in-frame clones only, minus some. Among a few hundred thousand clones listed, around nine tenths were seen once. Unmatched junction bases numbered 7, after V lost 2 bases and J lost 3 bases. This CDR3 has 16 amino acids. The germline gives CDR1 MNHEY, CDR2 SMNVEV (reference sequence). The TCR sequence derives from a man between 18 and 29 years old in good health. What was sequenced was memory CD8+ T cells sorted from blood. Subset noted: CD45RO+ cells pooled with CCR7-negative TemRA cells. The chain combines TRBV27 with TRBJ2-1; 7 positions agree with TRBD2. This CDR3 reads CASSLAAGELYNEQFF. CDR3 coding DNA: TGTGCCAGCAGTTTAGCTGCGGGAGAACTCTACAATGAGCAGTTCTTC.